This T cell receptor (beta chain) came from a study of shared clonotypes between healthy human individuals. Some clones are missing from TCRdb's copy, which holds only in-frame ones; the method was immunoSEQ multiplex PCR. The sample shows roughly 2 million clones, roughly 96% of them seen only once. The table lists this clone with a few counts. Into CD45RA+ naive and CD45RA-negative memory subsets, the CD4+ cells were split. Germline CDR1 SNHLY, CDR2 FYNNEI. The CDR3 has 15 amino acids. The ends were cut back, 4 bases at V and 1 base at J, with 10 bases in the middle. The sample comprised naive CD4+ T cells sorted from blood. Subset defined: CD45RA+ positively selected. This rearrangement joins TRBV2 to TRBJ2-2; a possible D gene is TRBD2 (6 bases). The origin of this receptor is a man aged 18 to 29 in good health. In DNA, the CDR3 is TGTGCCAGCAGTGCCGGGACTGAGAACACCGGGGAGCTGTTTTTT. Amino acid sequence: CASSAGTENTGELFF.